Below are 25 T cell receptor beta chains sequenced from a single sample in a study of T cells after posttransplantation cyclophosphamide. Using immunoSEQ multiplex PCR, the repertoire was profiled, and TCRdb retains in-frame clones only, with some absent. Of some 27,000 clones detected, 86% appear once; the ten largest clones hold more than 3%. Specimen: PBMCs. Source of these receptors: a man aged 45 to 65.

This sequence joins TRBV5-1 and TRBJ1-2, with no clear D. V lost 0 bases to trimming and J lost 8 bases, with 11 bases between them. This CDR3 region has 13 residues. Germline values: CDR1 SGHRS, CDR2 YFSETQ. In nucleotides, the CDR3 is TGCGCCAGCAGCTTGGATCGGGGATCCGGCTACACCTTC. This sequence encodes CASSLDRGSGYTF.

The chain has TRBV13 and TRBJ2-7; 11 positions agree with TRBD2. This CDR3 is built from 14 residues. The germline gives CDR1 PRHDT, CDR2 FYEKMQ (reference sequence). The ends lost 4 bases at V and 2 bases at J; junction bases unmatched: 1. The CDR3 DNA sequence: TGTGCCAGCAGCTCGACTAGCGGGACCTACGAGCAGTACTTC. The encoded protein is CASSSTSGTYEQYF.

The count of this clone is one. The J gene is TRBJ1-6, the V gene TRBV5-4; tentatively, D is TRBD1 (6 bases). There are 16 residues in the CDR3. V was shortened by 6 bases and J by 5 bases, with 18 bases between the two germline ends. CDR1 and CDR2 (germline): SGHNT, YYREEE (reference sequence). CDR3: CASTPHPPGDNSPLHF. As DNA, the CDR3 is TGTGCCAGCACCCCGCACCCCCCAGGGGATAATTCACCCCTCCACTTT.

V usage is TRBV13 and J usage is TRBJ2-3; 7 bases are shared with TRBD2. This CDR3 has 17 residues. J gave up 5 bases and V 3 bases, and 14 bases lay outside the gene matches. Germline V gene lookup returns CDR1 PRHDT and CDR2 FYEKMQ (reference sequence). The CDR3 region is CASSFGRTYSLEDTQYF. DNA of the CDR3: TGTGCCAGCAGCTTCGGGAGGACCTACTCCCTTGAAGATACGCAGTATTTT.

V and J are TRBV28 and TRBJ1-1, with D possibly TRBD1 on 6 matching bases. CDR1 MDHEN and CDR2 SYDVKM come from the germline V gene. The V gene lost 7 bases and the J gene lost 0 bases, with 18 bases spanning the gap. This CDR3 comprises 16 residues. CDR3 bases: TGTGCCAGCACTGTCCCTTTAGGACAGATGAACACTGAAGCTTTCTTT. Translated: CASTVPLGQMNTEAFF.

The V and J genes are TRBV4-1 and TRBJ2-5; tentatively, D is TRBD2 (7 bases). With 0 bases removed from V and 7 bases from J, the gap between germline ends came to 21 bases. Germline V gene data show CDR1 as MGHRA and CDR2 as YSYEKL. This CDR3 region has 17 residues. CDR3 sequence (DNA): TGCGCCAGCAGCCAAGATCGGGGAGGGGGTAGGTTAGGGACCCAGTACTTC. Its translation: CASSQDRGGGRLGTQYF.

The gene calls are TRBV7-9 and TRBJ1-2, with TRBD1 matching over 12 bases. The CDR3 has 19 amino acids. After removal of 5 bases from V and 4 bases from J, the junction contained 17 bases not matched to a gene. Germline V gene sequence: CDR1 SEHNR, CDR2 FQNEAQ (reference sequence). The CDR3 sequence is CASSETPGQGAQALYGYTF. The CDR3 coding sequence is TGTGCCAGCAGCGAAACTCCGGGACAGGGGGCGCAGGCCCTCTATGGCTACACCTTC.

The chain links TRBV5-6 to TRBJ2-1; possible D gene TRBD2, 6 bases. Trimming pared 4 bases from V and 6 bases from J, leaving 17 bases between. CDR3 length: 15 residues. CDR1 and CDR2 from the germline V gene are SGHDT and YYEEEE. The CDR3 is CASSDAGTPPNEQFF. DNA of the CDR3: TGTGCCAGCAGCGACGCCGGGACTCCCCCCAATGAGCAGTTCTTC.

CDR3 in DNA: TGTGCCAGCAGTCCTGAAGTTGTTTCGTATCGGGACTCCTACAATGAGCAGTTCTTC. Residues: CASSPEVVSYRDSYNEQFF. The chain is built from TRBV27 and TRBJ2-1; D perhaps matches TRBD2 (5 bases). The CDR3 sequence is 19 residues long. Trimming shortened V by 5 bases and J by 0 bases, and 23 bases separated the two germline ends. Germline CDR1 MNHEY, CDR2 SMNVEV (reference sequence).

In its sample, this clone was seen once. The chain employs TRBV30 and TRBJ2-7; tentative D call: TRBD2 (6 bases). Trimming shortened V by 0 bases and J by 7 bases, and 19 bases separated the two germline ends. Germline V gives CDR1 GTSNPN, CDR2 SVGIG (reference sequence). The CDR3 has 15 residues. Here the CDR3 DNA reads TGTGCCTGGAGTGTACAGCCAGGGACTTCGGTAGAGCAGTACTTC. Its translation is CAWSVQPGTSVEQYF. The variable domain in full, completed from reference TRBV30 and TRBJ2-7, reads SQTIHQWPATLVQPVGSPLSLECTVEGTSNPNLYWYRQAAGRGLQLLFYSVGIGQISSEVPQNLSASRPQDRQFILSSKKLLLSDSGFYLCAWSVQPGTSVEQYFGPGTRLTVT.

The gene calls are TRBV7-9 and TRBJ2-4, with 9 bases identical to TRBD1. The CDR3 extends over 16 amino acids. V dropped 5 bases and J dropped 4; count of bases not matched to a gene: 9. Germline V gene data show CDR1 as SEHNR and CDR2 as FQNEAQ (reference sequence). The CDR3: CASSVTGGGGKNIQYF. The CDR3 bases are TGTGCCAGCAGCGTCACAGGGGGCGGCGGAAAAAACATTCAGTACTTC.

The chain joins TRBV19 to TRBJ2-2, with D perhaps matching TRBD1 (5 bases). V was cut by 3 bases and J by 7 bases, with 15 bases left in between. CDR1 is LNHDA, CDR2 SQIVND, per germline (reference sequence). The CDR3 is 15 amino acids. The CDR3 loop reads CASSMAQGAIGELFF. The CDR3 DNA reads TGTGCCAGTAGTATGGCGCAGGGCGCGATCGGGGAGCTGTTTTTT.

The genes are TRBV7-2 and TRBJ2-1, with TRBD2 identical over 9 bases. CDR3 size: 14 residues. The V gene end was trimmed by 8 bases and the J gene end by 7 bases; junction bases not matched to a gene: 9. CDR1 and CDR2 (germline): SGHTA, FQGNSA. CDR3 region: CASLAGGLENEQFF. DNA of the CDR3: TGTGCCAGCTTGGCGGGGGGGTTGGAGAATGAGCAGTTCTTC. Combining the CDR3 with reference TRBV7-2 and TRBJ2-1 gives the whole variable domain GAGVSQSPSNKVTEKGKDVELRCDPISGHTALYWYRQSLGQGLEFLIYFQGNSAPDKSGLPSDRFSAERTGGSVSTLTIQRTQQEDSAVYLCASLAGGLENEQFFGPGTRLTVL.

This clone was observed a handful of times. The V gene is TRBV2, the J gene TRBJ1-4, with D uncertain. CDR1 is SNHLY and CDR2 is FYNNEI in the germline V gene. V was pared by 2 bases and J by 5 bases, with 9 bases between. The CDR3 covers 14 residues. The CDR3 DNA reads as TGTGCCAGCAGTGAAATCGTGCGGAATGAAAAACTGTTTTTT. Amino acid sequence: CASSEIVRNEKLFF. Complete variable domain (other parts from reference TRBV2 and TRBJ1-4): EPEVTQTPSHQVTQMGQEVILRCVPISNHLYFYWYRQILGQKVEFLVSFYNNEISEKSEIFDDQFSVERPDGSNFTLKIRSTKLEDSAMYFCASSEIVRNEKLFFGSGTQLSVL.

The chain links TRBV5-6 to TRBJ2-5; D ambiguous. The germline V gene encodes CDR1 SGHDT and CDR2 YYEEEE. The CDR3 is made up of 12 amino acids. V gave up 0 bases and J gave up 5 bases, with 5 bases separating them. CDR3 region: CASSLAGETQYF. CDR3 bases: TGTGCCAGCAGCTTGGCCGGGGAGACCCAGTACTTC.

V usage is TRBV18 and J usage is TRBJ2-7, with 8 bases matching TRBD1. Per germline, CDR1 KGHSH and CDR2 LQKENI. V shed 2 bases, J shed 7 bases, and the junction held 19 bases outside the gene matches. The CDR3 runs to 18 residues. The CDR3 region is CASSPGGQGAAMRKEQYF. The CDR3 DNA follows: TGTGCCAGCTCACCAGGGGGGCAGGGGGCGGCTATGAGGAAGGAGCAGTACTTC.

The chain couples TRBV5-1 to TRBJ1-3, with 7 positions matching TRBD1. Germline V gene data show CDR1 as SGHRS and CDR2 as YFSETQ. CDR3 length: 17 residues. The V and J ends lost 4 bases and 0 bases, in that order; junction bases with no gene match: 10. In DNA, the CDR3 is TGCGCCAGCAGCCTTGGGACAGCGGACTTCTCTGGAAACACCATATATTTT. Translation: CASSLGTADFSGNTIYF.

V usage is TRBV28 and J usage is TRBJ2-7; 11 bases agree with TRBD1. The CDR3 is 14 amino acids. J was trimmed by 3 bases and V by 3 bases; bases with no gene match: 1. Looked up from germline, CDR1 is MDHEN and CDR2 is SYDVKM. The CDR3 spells CASSFGTGGYEQYF. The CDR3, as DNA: TGTGCCAGCAGTTTCGGGACAGGGGGCTACGAGCAGTACTTC.

The CDR3 nucleotides read TGTGCCAGCAGCTACCCCGCGGGGCAGTTCTTC. Residues: CASSYPAGQFF. V and J are TRBV5-4 and TRBJ2-1, with D maybe TRBD2 (5 bases). Trimming removed 3 bases at V and 12 bases at J, with 10 bases between. Germline V CDR1 and CDR2: SGHNT, YYREEE (reference sequence). The CDR3 consists of 11 residues. The whole variable domain, filled in from reference TRBV5-4 and TRBJ2-1, reads ETGVTQSPTHLIKTRGQQVTLRCSSQSGHNTVSWYQQALGQGPQFIFQYYREEENGRGNFPPRFSGLQFPNYSSELNVNALELDDSALYLCASSYPAGQFFGPGTRLTVL.

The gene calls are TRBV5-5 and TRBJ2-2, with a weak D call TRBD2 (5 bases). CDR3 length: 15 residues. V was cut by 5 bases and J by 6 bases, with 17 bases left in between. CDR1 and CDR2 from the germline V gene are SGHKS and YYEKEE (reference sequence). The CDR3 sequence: CASSSQPSRAGELFF. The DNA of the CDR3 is TGTGCCAGCAGTTCACAACCATCGCGGGCCGGGGAGCTGTTTTTT.

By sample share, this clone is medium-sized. The chain's CDR3 is CASRGAATNEKLFF. In DNA form, the CDR3 reads TGCGCCAGCAGGGGGGCGGCAACTAATGAAAAACTGTTTTTT. The chain recombines TRBV10-2 with TRBJ1-4; TRBD1 might be the D (6 bases). Per germline, CDR1 WSHSY and CDR2 SAAADI. V was cut by 6 bases and J by 0 bases, with 8 bases left in between. The CDR3 is made up of 14 amino acids.

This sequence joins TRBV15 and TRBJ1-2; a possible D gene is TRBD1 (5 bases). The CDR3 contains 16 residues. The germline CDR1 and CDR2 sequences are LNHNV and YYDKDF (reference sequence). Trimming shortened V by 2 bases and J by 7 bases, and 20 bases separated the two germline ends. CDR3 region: CATSRSYSLGDSGYTF. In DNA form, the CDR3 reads TGTGCCACCAGCAGATCCTACTCCCTCGGGGACTCTGGCTACACCTTC.

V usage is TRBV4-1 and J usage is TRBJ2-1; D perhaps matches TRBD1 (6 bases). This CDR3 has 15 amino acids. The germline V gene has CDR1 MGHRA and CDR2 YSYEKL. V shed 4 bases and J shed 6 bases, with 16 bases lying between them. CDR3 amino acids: CASSRASQGFNEQFF. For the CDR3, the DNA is TGCGCCAGCAGCCGCGCCTCACAGGGATTCAATGAGCAGTTCTTC.

CDR3 in amino acids: CASSITRFLGNTIYF. The CDR3 DNA follows: TGTGCCAGTAGTATTACGAGGTTCCTCGGAAACACCATATATTTT. The rearrangement joins TRBV19 to TRBJ1-3; D gene unclear. There are 15 residues in the CDR3. Trimming left V 3 bases short and J 4 bases short, with 13 bases between. CDR1 is LNHDA and CDR2 is SQIVND in the germline V gene (reference sequence).

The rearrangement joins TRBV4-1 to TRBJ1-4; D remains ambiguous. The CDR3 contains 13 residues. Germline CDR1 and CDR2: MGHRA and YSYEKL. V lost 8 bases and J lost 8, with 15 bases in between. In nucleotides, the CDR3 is TGCGCCAGCTCCGGAGGGCCCGAGGAAAAACTGTTTTTT. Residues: CASSGGPEEKLFF.